These T cell receptor beta chains were read from a single sample in a study of metastatic and nonmetastatic thyroid tumors. TCRdb re-called clones via MiXCR from the PCR reads. The sample carries 34,000 or so clones, around 20% recorded once. The sequencing sample was made of blood. Every receptor here comes from a female donor with papillary thyroid cancer or a benign thyroid nodule (not recorded which). Some clones in this sample may be carry-over from other donors' samples. Each CDR3 is given with its conserved first and last residue. The D gene is left open where the match is weak. Size values are once, few and many counts, or a class for expanded clones, and some rows have none.

TRBJ2-2	TRBV7-6	.	.	CASSQSGWTGELFF	TGTGCCAGCAGCCAATCGGGTTGGACCGGGGAGCTGTTTTTT
TRBJ2-7	TRBV10-2	few	.	CASETGVEVNEQYF	TGCGCCAGCGAAACAGGAGTGGAGGTTAACGAGCAGTACTTC
TRBJ1-6	TRBV6-6	few	TRBD1	CASSYQGTGGGSPLHF	TGTGCCAGCAGTTATCAGGGGACAGGGGGCGGCTCACCCCTCCACTTT
TRBJ1-2	TRBV15	many	TRBD1	CATSRFGTGGAFSGYTF	TGTGCCACCAGCAGATTTGGGACAGGGGGCGCTTTTTCGGGCTACACCTTC
TRBJ2-2	TRBV11-2	few	.	CASSLMDNTGELFF	TGTGCCAGCAGCTTAATGGACAACACCGGGGAGCTGTTTTTT
TRBJ2-1	TRBV5-1	.	.	CASSLEPSSYNEQFF	TGCGCCAGCAGCTTGGAGCCGAGCTCCTACAATGAGCAGTTCTTC
TRBJ1-2	TRBV7-9	many	.	CASSLAGHLFHGYTF	TGTGCCAGCAGCTTAGCCGGGCACCTTTTCCATGGCTACACCTTC
TRBJ1-6	TRBV11-1	.	TRBD1	CASSYGQGFYKSPLHF	TGTGCCAGCAGCTACGGACAGGGGTTTTATAAGTCACCCCTCCACTTT
TRBJ1-2	TRBV6-2/TRBV6-3	.	.	CASSYDVREGYTF	TGTGCCAGCAGTTACGACGTGAGGGAGGGCTACACCTTC
TRBJ2-1	TRBV5-1	.	.	CASSLNYNEQFF	TGCGCCAGCAGCTTGAACTACAATGAGCAGTTCTTC
TRBJ2-3	TRBV12-3/TRBV12-4	few	.	CASSLGSGSGTDTQYF	TGTGCCAGCAGTTTAGGATCAGGTTCGGGCACAGATACGCAGTATTTT
TRBJ1-6	TRBV30	.	.	CACNLHNSPLHF	TGTGCCTGTAACTTACATAATTCACCCCTCCACTTT
TRBJ1-3	TRBV9	many	TRBD1	CASSVGGQSGNTIYF	TGTGCCAGCAGCGTTGGGGGACAGTCTGGAAACACCATATATTTT
TRBJ1-3	TRBV4-1	.	.	CASSQVVSGNTIYF	TGCGCCAGCAGCCAGGTGGTCTCTGGAAACACCATATATTTT
TRBJ2-4	TRBV12-3/TRBV12-4	large	TRBD2	CASSPGTSGGTQYF	TGTGCCAGCAGTCCCGGGACTAGCGGGGGTACCCAGTACTTC
TRBJ2-2	TRBV6-2/TRBV6-3	few	TRBD1	CASSYRRQGIRVGELFF	TGTGCCAGCAGTTACCGTCGACAGGGGATTCGGGTCGGGGAGCTGTTTTTT